This T cell receptor beta chain was observed in a study of beta chain features in type 1 diabetes. Notes on this clone: Antigen: not known.

Of the isolated RNA, all was reverse transcribed, and so the sequenced material was expressed TCRB transcripts. Only in-frame clones appear in the TCRdb table, and some are missing; sequencing was by immunoSEQ multiplex PCR. The repertoire holds hundreds of thousands of clones, with 13% as singletons. Study-level findings and limits: Researchers report that Type 1 diabetes patients had moderately but significantly shorter TCRB CDR3s across all four CD4+ subsets.

CDR1 is MDHEN and CDR2 is SYDVKM in the germline V gene. The CDR3 has 16 amino acids. V shed 6 bases and J 9 bases; nucleotides not matched to a gene: 13. The rearrangement uses TRBV28 and TRBJ1-6, with 8 bases aligning to TRBD1. The source is a man aged 18 to 29 with type 1 diabetes. Sample: naive CD4+ T cells from blood. The CDR3 DNA sequence: TGTGCCAGCAGACCCAGCCCCGGACAGGGAGGTTCACCCCTCCACTTT. This codes for CASRPSPGQGGSPLHF.